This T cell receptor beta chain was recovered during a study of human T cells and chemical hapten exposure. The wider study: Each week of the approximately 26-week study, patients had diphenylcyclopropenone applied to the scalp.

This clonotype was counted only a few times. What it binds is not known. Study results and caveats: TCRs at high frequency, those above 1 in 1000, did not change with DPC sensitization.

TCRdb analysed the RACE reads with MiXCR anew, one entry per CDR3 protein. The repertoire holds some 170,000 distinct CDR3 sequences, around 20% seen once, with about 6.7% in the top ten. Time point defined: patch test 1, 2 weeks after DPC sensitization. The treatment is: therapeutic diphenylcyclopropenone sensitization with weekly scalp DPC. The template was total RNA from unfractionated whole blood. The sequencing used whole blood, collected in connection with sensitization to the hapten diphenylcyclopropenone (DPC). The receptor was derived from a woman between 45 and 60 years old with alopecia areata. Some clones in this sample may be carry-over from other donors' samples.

The CDR3 is CASSPSGTSGASSYNEQFF. The CDR3 coding sequence is TGTGCCAGCAGTCCTTCCGGGACTAGCGGGGCTAGCTCCTACAATGAGCAGTTCTTC. The chain employs TRBV6-4 and TRBJ2-1; 13 bases are shared with TRBD2. With V trimmed by 5 bases and J by 0 bases, 10 bases remained unmatched. The CDR3 loop spans 19 amino acids. Germline loops: CDR1 MRHNA, CDR2 SNTAGT.